This TCR beta chain was retrieved from a study of blood T cell repertoires in COVID-19. On the study more broadly: Italy, Spain and the United States were the sources of the convalescent and acute COVID-19 samples.

There are 13 residues in the CDR3. Germline loops: CDR1 MNHEY, CDR2 SVGAGI. Between the trimmed V and J ends, which lost 3 bases and 1 base, there was a span of 6 bases. Original processing methods: Reference gene primer amplification in the assay estimated nucleated cell counts. The repertoire was sequenced with immunoSEQ multiplex PCR; TCRdb's copy has only in-frame clones and lacks some. The V and J calls and clone size are taken from that table; D and trimming were inferred from the DNA. The data show approximately 350,000 clones, roughly nine tenths seen once. This chain joins TRBV6-5 and TRBJ1-1; D remains unclear. This receptor was obtained from a woman aged 25 to 45 with COVID-19, enrolled during active disease. The sequencing input was peripheral blood. The CDR3 reads CASSYQQNTEAFF. CDR3 nucleotide sequence: TGTGCCAGCAGTTATCAACAGAACACTGAAGCTTTCTTT.